The T cell receptor beta chain under discussion was sequenced for a study of cytomegalovirus exposure and HLA in healthy donors (TCRdb year 2017). In terms of the full investigation: According to an earlier analysis of a few hundred of the donors, about 179 million T cells yielded roughly 110 million unique TCR beta sequences and 276 Gb of sequence data. The study aimed to test whether signatures of past pathogen exposure could be identified by cataloging public T cell receptors. Rather than drawing on any new phenotypic data, the later analysis identified candidate immune exposures from TCR beta sequences and the way those sequences occurred across donors. To study patterns of TCR occurrence, a later analysis re-analyzed previously published TCR beta repertoires from more than 550 donors and added high-resolution HLA genotyping. Donor age, sex, ethnicity and CMV serostatus were collected together with the repertoire data. An earlier analysis of approximately 640 of the donors applied high-throughput TCR beta sequencing to assess whether each TCR beta V gene segment acted as functional or pseudogenic. The number of donors typed differed by locus, with roughly 620-630 for A, B, C, DRB1 and DQB1, about 500 for DQA1, nearly 610 for DPA1, and approximately 470 for DPB1. Genome-wide SNP genotypes for about 60% of the roughly 700 donors were used in a later genetic analysis, which treated that subset as a discovery cohort. Using immunosequencing, the study profiled T cell repertoires from around 680 subjects and related those repertoires to cytomegalovirus serostatus. Of the approximately 400 genotyped donors, approximately 81% were placed in the genetic ancestry cluster associated with self-reported Caucasian donors. Every discovery cohort repertoire had been produced on one sequencing platform. Among over 350 genotyped donors of the cohort, an average of approximately 250,000 unique TCR beta nucleotide sequences were sequenced per donor, 15% to 20% of them non-productive. To predict cytomegalovirus infection status, the study combined high-throughput TCR immunosequencing, statistical association of individual TCRs with disease status, and machine learning. HLA typing covered class I and class II loci at four-digit resolution. Besides the first cohort of 666 subjects, a separate validation cohort made up of over a hundred different subjects was used. Roughly five DR-DQ haplotypes were handled as single units for association and clustering, since linkage in the cohort was strong. Roughly 320 gigabases of sequencing data and approximately 91 million unique TCR sequences made up an early release that covered under 750 HLA-typed donors. Beyond this particular receptor, the publication reports: An association between a missense DCLRE1C variant and V-gene and J-gene trimming of TCR beta chains was found in a later genetic analysis and replicated in an independent cohort. The classifier was reported to diagnose cytomegalovirus status with high specificity and sensitivity in both the original cohort and the validation cohort. While some public TCRs were present in many individuals, most TCR sequences turned up only very rarely across donors. Strong co-occurrence of HLA alleles, especially DR and DQ, made assigning TCR associations to individual alleles difficult. According to the authors, the approach could potentially be generalized to other disease states and immunological phenotypes. Broadly in line with IMGT annotations, most TCR beta V segments showed up in productive rearrangements about 87% or about 30% of the time in an earlier analysis of approximately 600 of the donors. In a later analysis, HLA-associated TCR beta chains were found to be more clonally expanded and to have lower generation probabilities than equally common non-associated chains. Only TCR beta chains were sequenced in this cohort, and the absence of alpha or paired-chain data limited detectable features. A later analysis reported that several top co-occurrence clusters appeared linked to parvovirus B19, influenza, CMV and Epstein-Barr virus. Because counts were too low, about 18 rarely observed V segments, including chromosome 9 orphons, were excluded from the earlier analysis of several hundred of the donors. Roughly uniform sequencing depth across donors was assumed in presence/absence analyses, although this assumption may not hold. The sequencing pipeline was judged likely to have produced a cluster of highly shared sequence variants as a technical artifact. At a false discovery rate of 0.05, a later analysis linked some 18,000 TCR beta sequences to specific HLA alleles. In a later analysis, most CMV-associated TCR beta chains were found to appear HLA-restricted, with HLA associations seemingly driven largely by CMV exposure. For the cohort, immune exposure information was limited to CMV serostatus. In a later analysis, the rate of TCR association differed among HLA loci, with DRB1 alleles having the most associated TCRs and HLA-C alleles having the fewest. The study listed 150 to 200 TCR beta chains as associated with cytomegalovirus. In vitro tests confirmed that a few of the cytomegalovirus-associated TCR beta chains recognize cytomegalovirus antigens. Because HLA typing was missing for some donors at each locus, association tests included only the typed subset. In a later genetic analysis, fewer N-insertions in productive TCRs were reported among donors in an Asian-associated ancestry cluster than the approximately 670-donor mean. Linkage disequilibrium might explain the correlated functional status among segregating V segments, but an unknown experimental factor could not be ruled out. A further reported finding was that TCR beta sequences accurately predicted the HLA-A and HLA-B alleles for most subjects in the first cohort.

Of note for this clone: No cognate antigen has been identified for it. The input lacks base qualities; no much larger clone sits a single base away.

The cohort was made up of approximately 700 healthy bone marrow donors. Cohort members were all nominally healthy when sampled, although unrecorded immune exposures were likely present. The donor tested CMV seronegative and was one of the 352 seronegative cohort members. Every donor gave a peripheral blood sample, and the peripheral blood mononuclear cells from that sample were used for TCR beta sequencing. The Qiagen DNeasy Blood Extraction Kit was used to extract genomic DNA from the blood cell samples. Library preparation employed the immunoSEQ multiplex PCR assay. For the multiplex PCR, a mixture combining 60 forward primers for TCR Vbeta segments and 13 reverse primers for TCR Jbeta segments was used. A multiplex PCR assay on genomic DNA amplified the CDR3 region of rearranged TCR beta genes. On the Illumina HiSeq System, the amplified TCR beta libraries were sequenced as 87-base-pair reads. Concerning the study's data processing: A later analysis tallied some 79 million unique TCR beta chains across the 700 or so repertoires, and around 12 million of those chains were shared by two or more donors. Raw reads were error-corrected and collapsed into unique sequences by a nearest-neighbor algorithm in which closely related sequences were merged to remove PCR and sequencing errors. CDR3 sequences were aligned to IMGT reference sequences to assign V, D and J gene segments. For a sequence to be retained, a match of at least six nucleotides to both a V gene segment and a J gene segment was required. A rearrangement counted as productive if the CDR3 had no stop codons and remained in frame with V and J, and every other rearrangement counted as non-productive. CDR3 was defined by IMGT convention, running from the second conserved V-encoded cysteine to the conserved J-encoded phenylalanine. The earlier analysis of about 570 of the donors excluded any sequence lacking an unambiguous match to a single V gene segment. In an earlier analysis of 450 to 750 of the donors, a V segment was called functional when productive rearrangements were above 56.7%, and segregating when the standard deviation between donors exceeded 5%. A statistical classification framework was built for diagnosing cytomegalovirus status from the catalog of TCR beta chain sequences. In a later analysis, V and J genes were assigned by comparing TCR nucleotide sequences against IMGT/GENE-DB human TR gene sequences. A later analysis assigned CDR3 sequences and most-parsimonious VDJ recombination scenarios with the TCRdist pipeline. In a later analysis, every TCR beta chain was defined by the combination of its CDR3 amino acid sequence and its V-gene family, and reads without a unique V-gene family were dropped. As a way to deal with suspected cross-contamination and a sequencing artifact, a later analysis dropped 450 to 600 nucleotide sequences that were highly shared and had low generation probability. A later analysis calculated a clonal expansion index for each public chain from normalized within-repertoire ranks of inferred template counts. In a later analysis, generation probabilities were computed with a VDJ recombination model fitted to out-of-frame rearrangements, and the resulting probabilities were checked against IGoR. In a later analysis, hypergeometric tests were used to score TCR-TCR, TCR-HLA and TCR-CMV co-occurrence, with a repertoire-size bias correction applied to TCR pairs. False discovery rates were estimated in a later analysis by permuting HLA or CMV assignments 20 times. In a later analysis, co-occurring TCRs were grouped using DBSCAN, and TCRdist sequence similarity was added for clustering within HLA-allele-positive subsets. For co-occurrence clustering, repertoires with fewer than 30,000 or more than 120,000 public chains were excluded, along with five or six repertoires with anomalous nucleotide sharing. This is the immuneACCESS table as TCRdb keeps it, with only in-frame sequences that have V and J called. A part of the clones is gone; compared with another copy, unresolved V genes explain less than half, and the rest is unexplained. That table gives V, J and clone size, and the DNA gave D and trimming. The sample data list 130,000 to 150,000 clones, and around 72% of these were observed just once. Over 1% of the sample is taken by the ten largest.

The sequence was collected from a woman in her 40s in good health and CMV-seronegative. The sample consisted of PBMCs.

The nucleotides are TGTGCCAGCAGTTCGATAATGGCGGGCCGTGTAGATACGCAGTATTTT. Its product reads: CASSSIMAGRVDTQYF. The chain was built from TRBV6-5 and TRBJ2-3, and possibly TRBD2, on 5 matching bases. Relative to germline, V is 4 bases shorter and J is 5 bases shorter, with 19 bases between their ends. The germline V gene sets CDR1 to MNHEY and CDR2 to SVGAGI. Including the terminal cysteine and phenylalanine, the CDR3 comprises 16 residues. The sequence is cut down to CDR3 DNA, 48 bases in frame from base 1.